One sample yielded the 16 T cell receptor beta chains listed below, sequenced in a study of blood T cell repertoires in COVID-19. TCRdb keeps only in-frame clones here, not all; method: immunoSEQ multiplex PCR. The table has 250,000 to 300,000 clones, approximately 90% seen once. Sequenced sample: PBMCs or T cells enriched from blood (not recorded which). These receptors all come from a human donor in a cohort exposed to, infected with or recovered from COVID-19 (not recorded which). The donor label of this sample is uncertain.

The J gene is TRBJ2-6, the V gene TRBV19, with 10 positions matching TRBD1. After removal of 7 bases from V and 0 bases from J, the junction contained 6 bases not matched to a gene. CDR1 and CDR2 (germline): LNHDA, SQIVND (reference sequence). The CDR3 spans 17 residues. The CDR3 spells CASKGTGAFSGANVLTF. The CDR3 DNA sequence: TGTGCCAGTAAAGGGACAGGGGCGTTCTCTGGGGCCAACGTCCTGACTTTC.

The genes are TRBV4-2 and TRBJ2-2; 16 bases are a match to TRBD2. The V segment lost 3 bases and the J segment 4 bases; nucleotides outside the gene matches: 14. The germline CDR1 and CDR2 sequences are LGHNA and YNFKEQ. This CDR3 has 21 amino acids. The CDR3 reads CASSQVGSGTSGGGPTGELFF. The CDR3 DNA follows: TGTGCCAGCAGCCAGGTTGGATCCGGGACTAGCGGGGGGGGCCCCACCGGGGAGCTGTTTTTT.

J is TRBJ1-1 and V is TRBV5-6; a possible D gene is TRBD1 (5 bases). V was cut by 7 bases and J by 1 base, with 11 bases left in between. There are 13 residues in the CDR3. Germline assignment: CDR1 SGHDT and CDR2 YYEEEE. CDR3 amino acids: CASGQSRNTEAFF. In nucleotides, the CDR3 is TGTGCCAGCGGACAATCGAGGAACACTGAAGCTTTCTTT.

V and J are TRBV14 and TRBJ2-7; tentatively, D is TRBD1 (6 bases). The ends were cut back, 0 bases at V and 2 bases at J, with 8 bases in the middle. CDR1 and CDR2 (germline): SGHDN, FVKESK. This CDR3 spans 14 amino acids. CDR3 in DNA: TGTGCCAGCAGCCAAGAGCCAGGGGCCTACGAGCAGTACTTC. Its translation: CASSQEPGAYEQYF.

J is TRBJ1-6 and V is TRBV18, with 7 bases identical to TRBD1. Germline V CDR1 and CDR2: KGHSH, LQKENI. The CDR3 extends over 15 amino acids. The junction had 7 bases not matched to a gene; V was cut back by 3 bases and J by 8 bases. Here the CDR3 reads CASSPESTGHSPLHF. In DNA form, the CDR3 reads TGTGCCAGCTCACCTGAATCGACAGGGCATTCACCCCTCCACTTT.

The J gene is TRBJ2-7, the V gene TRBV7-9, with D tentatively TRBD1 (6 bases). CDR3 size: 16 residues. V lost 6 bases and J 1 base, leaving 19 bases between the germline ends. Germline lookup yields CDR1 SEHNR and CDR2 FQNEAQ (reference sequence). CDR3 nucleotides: TGTGCCAGCAGTTTGCCGGGACCCAGGGGATCCTACGAGCAGTACTTC. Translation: CASSLPGPRGSYEQYF.

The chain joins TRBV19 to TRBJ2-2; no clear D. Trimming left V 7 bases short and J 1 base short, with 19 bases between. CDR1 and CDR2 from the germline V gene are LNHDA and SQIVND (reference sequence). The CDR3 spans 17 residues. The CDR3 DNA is TGTGCCAGTACCCCAGTCCTCGTGGCAGGGAACACCGGGGAGCTGTTTTTT. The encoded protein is CASTPVLVAGNTGELFF.

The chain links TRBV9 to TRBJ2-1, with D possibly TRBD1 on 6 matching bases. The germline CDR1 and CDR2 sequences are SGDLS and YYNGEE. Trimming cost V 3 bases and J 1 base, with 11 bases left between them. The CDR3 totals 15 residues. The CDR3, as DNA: TGTGCCAGCAGCGCCGGACAGAGGTCCTACAATGAGCAGTTCTTC. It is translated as CASSAGQRSYNEQFF.

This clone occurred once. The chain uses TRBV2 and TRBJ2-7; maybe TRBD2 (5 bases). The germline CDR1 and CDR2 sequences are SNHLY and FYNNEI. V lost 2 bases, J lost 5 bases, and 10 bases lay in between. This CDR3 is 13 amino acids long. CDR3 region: CASSEFAGDEQYF. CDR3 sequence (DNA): TGTGCCAGCAGTGAATTTGCCGGGGACGAGCAGTACTTC.

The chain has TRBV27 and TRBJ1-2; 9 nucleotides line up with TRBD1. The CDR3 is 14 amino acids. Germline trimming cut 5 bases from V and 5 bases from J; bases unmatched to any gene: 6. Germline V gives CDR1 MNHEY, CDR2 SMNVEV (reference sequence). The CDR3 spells CASSPGTGWYGYTF. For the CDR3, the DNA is TGTGCCAGCAGTCCCGGGACAGGGTGGTATGGCTACACCTTC.

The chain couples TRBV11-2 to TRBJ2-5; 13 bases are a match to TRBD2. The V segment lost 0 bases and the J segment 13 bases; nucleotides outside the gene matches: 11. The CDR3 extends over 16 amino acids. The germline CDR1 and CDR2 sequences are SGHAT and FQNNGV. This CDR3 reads CASSLERTSGGARPYF. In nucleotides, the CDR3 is TGTGCCAGCAGCTTAGAACGGACTAGCGGGGGCGCGCGCCCGTACTTC. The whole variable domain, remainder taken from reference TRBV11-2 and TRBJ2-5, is EAGVAQSPRYKIIEKRQSVAFWCNPISGHATLYWYQQILGQGPKLLIQFQNNGVVDDSQLPKDRFSAERLKGVDSTLKIQPAKLEDSAVYLCASSLERTSGGARPYFGPGTRLLVL.

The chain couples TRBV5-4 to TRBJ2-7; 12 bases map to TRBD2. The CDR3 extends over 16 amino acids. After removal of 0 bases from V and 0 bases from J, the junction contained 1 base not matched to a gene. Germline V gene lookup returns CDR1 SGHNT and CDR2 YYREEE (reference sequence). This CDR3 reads CASSLGLAGVSYEQYF. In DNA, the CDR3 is TGTGCCAGCAGCTTGGGACTAGCGGGGGTCTCCTACGAGCAGTACTTC.

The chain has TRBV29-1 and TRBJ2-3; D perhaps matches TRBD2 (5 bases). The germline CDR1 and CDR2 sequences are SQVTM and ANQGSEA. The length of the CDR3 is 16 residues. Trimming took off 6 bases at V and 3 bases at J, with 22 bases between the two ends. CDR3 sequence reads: CSVPGGPLDGTDTQYF. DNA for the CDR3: TGCAGCGTCCCCGGAGGTCCTTTGGATGGGACAGATACGCAGTATTTT.

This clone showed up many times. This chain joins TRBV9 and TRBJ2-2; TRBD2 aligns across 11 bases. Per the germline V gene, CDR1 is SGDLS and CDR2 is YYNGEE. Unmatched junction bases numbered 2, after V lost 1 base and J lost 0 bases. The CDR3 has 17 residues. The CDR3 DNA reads TGTGCCAGCAGCGTAACTAGCGGGGGACCGAACACCGGGGAGCTGTTTTTT. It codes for CASSVTSGGPNTGELFF.

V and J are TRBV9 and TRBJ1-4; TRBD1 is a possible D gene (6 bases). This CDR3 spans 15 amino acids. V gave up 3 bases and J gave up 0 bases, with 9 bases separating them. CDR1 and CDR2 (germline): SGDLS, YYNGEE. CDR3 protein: CASSGTAATNEKLFF. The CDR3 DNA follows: TGTGCCAGCAGCGGGACAGCAGCAACTAATGAAAAACTGTTTTTT.

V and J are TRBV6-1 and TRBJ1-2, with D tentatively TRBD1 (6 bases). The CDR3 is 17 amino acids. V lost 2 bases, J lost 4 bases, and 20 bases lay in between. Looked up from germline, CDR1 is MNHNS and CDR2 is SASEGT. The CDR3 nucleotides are TGTGCCAGCAGTGAAAGTCGGTGGGGCAGGGGAACCTATGGCTACACCTTC. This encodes CASSESRWGRGTYGYTF.